These T cell receptor beta chains were read from a single sample in a study of CD8+ T cells in alopecia areata. Measured with immunoSEQ multiplex PCR; TCRdb has only the in-frame clones, and not every one. The repertoire holds roughly 280,000 clones, 50% to 75% seen once, with 0.75% to 0.95% in the top ten. The starting material was CD4+ T cells sorted from blood, obtained between weeks 51 and 52, from a patient treated with tofacitinib. The receptor source for this set is a human donor with alopecia areata. Each CDR3 is given with its conserved first and last residue. The order of the fields is V gene, J gene, CDR3 protein.

V gene: TRBV7-8; J gene: TRBJ1-5; CDR3 protein: CASSSRVEPQHF
V gene: TRBV29-1; J gene: TRBJ2-3; CDR3 protein: CSVPGQGGIDTQYF
V gene: TRBV12-5; J gene: TRBJ1-1; CDR3 protein: CASGLYFEAFF
V gene: TRBV10-3; J gene: TRBJ2-1; CDR3 protein: CAISVGRKQFF
V gene: TRBV5-1; J gene: TRBJ2-3; CDR3 protein: CASRNDRSSDTQYF
V gene: TRBV23-1; J gene: TRBJ1-2; CDR3 protein: CASSQSDGTFNYGYTF
V gene: TRBV5-1; J gene: TRBJ2-7; CDR3 protein: CASSLVGTAYEQYF
V gene: TRBV6-4; J gene: TRBJ2-3; CDR3 protein: CASSATGDTQYF
V gene: TRBV29-1; J gene: TRBJ2-4; CDR3 protein: CSVGTALAKNIQYF
V gene: TRBV9; J gene: TRBJ1-6; CDR3 protein: CASSALGQGNSPLHF
V gene: TRBV29-1; J gene: TRBJ2-2; CDR3 protein: CSGEGGTGELFF
V gene: TRBV2; J gene: TRBJ1-5; CDR3 protein: CASSGQRSNQPQHF
V gene: TRBV29-1; J gene: TRBJ2-7; CDR3 protein: CSVVGQGIDEQYF
V gene: TRBV5-1; J gene: TRBJ2-3; CDR3 protein: CASSSGADTQYF
V gene: TRBV27; J gene: TRBJ1-5; CDR3 protein: CASSPGTGGDQPQHF
V gene: TRBV30; J gene: TRBJ2-7; CDR3 protein: CAWRDFDTGRGEQYF
V gene: TRBV29-1; J gene: TRBJ2-7; CDR3 protein: CSVVPGQGAYEQYF
V gene: TRBV5-6; J gene: TRBJ2-1; CDR3 protein: CASTHIGGNEQFF
V gene: TRBV5-1; J gene: TRBJ1-5; CDR3 protein: CASSLGTGGYSNQPQHF
V gene: TRBV30; J gene: TRBJ1-5; CDR3 protein: CAWRQGVGQPQHF
V gene: TRBV6-5; J gene: TRBJ2-3; CDR3 protein: CASRPARADTQYF
V gene: TRBV19; J gene: TRBJ1-5; CDR3 protein: CASSITPRQGDSNQPQHF
V gene: TRBV14; J gene: TRBJ2-5; CDR3 protein: CASSLRIQETQYF
V gene: TRBV2; J gene: TRBJ1-1; CDR3 protein: CASRASRDTEAFF
V gene: TRBV30; J gene: TRBJ2-5; CDR3 protein: CAWTRGGAETQYF
V gene: TRBV2; J gene: TRBJ1-5; CDR3 protein: CASEDRLRQPQHF
V gene: TRBV14; J gene: TRBJ1-6; CDR3 protein: CASSQGGGIAPSPLHF
V gene: TRBV29-1; J gene: TRBJ2-2; CDR3 protein: CSVTQGNTGELFF
V gene: TRBV4-2; J gene: TRBJ2-5; CDR3 protein: CASSQLPGLAASQETQYF
V gene: TRBV29-1; J gene: TRBJ1-2; CDR3 protein: CSVEVGYGYTF
V gene: TRBV30; J gene: TRBJ2-5; CDR3 protein: CAWSVILALQETQYF
V gene: TRBV27; J gene: TRBJ2-7; CDR3 protein: CASSAQLDRYEQYF
V gene: TRBV5-1; J gene: TRBJ2-2; CDR3 protein: CASSLGREYPNTGELFF
V gene: TRBV6-5; J gene: TRBJ1-1; CDR3 protein: CASRPGRNTEAFF
V gene: TRBV14; J gene: TRBJ2-4; CDR3 protein: CASSPNRGMGVGNIQYF
V gene: TRBV11-2; J gene: TRBJ1-6; CDR3 protein: CASSLEVGIPNSPLHF
V gene: TRBV19; J gene: TRBJ1-5; CDR3 protein: CASGQGATTQHF
V gene: TRBV7-9; J gene: TRBJ2-3; CDR3 protein: CASSPTRQGARRTDTQYF
V gene: TRBV9; J gene: TRBJ1-6; CDR3 protein: CASSPGQAQVISPLHF
V gene: TRBV4-1; J gene: TRBJ1-2; CDR3 protein: CASRQRGHGYTF
V gene: TRBV2; J gene: TRBJ2-2; CDR3 protein: CASSDSSTGELFF
V gene: TRBV27; J gene: TRBJ1-6; CDR3 protein: CASSYGRALNSPLHF
V gene: TRBV27; J gene: TRBJ1-1; CDR3 protein: CARLGEQENTEAFF
V gene: TRBV4-1; J gene: TRBJ2-7; CDR3 protein: CASSPRLTSDEQYF
V gene: TRBV13; J gene: TRBJ1-2; CDR3 protein: CASSFNSLGGYTF
V gene: TRBV29-1; J gene: TRBJ1-2; CDR3 protein: CSVETGYGYTF
V gene: TRBV5-1; J gene: TRBJ2-3; CDR3 protein: CASSPLGSADTQYF
V gene: TRBV5-4; J gene: TRBJ2-1; CDR3 protein: CASSLGPPFPSSYNEQFF
V gene: TRBV5-1; J gene: TRBJ1-5; CDR3 protein: CASSRRLDCNQPQHF
V gene: TRBV5-5; J gene: TRBJ2-2; CDR3 protein: CASSLQTGIRSGELFF
V gene: TRBV29-1; J gene: TRBJ2-4; CDR3 protein: CSVGLAGKNIQYF
V gene: TRBV7-9; J gene: TRBJ1-3; CDR3 protein: CASSLAGGSGNTIYF
V gene: TRBV18; J gene: TRBJ2-3; CDR3 protein: CASSLGQISTDTQYF
V gene: TRBV30; J gene: TRBJ1-1; CDR3 protein: CAWSGKSDEAFF
V gene: TRBV5-4; J gene: TRBJ1-1; CDR3 protein: CASSTDGRTEAFF
V gene: TRBV7-9; J gene: TRBJ1-2; CDR3 protein: CASSFEVFGYTF
V gene: TRBV7-2; J gene: TRBJ2-5; CDR3 protein: CASSLNEETQYF
V gene: TRBV29-1; J gene: TRBJ1-2; CDR3 protein: CSVERGQGSPSYGYTF
V gene: TRBV2; J gene: TRBJ1-4; CDR3 protein: CASSEFEKLFF